These 19 T cell receptor beta chains were sequenced from one sample in a study of blood T cell repertoires in COVID-19. The method was immunoSEQ multiplex PCR; TCRdb's version includes in-frame clones alone and lacks a portion of them. The repertoire holds 160,000 or so clones, with approximately 80% as singletons. Sequenced material: PBMCs or T cells enriched from blood (not recorded which). These receptors all come from a middle-aged man who had recovered from COVID-19.

V usage is TRBV1 and J usage is TRBJ1-6; TRBD1, the table's D call, was not compared with the DNA. TRBV1 is a pseudogene locus. CDR3 length: 16 residues. CDR3 DNA: TGCACCAGCACCCGACAGGGAGGAAAATATAATTCACCCCTCCACTTT. As protein: CTSTRQGGKYNSPLHF.

The V call is TRBV7-2, the J call TRBJ2-3; 14 bases are a match to TRBD2. The CDR3 consists of 19 residues. The trim removed 5 bases at V and 0 bases at J, leaving 10 bases unmatched. Germline CDR1 and CDR2: SGHTA and FQGNSA. The CDR3 bases are TGTGCCAGCAGCCGTCATTGGACTAGCGGGGGGATTAGCACAGATACGCAGTATTTT. This encodes CASSRHWTSGGISTDTQYF.

As DNA, the CDR3 is TGTGCCAGCAGCCCGCAGGGAAATACGCAGTATTTT. Translating it yields CASSPQGNTQYF. The rearrangement uses TRBV3-1 (or the pseudogene TRBV3-2) and TRBJ2-3; the D gene is possibly TRBD1 (5 bases). With 4 bases removed from V and 7 bases from J, the gap between germline ends came to 9 bases. Germline values: CDR1 LGHDT, CDR2 YNNKEL (reference sequence). The CDR3 length is 12 residues.

The chain uses TRBV5-1 and TRBJ1-4; D gene uncertain. Germline V gene sequence: CDR1 SGHRS, CDR2 YFSETQ. Trimming shortened V by 3 bases and J by 5 bases, and 14 bases separated the two germline ends. This CDR3 spans 15 amino acids. CDR3 amino acids: CASSSRQVPNEKLFF. CDR3 nucleotide sequence: TGCGCCAGCAGCTCCAGGCAGGTCCCAAATGAAAAACTGTTTTTT.

The gene calls are TRBV2 and TRBJ1-1; D perhaps matches TRBD1 (5 bases). V shed 7 bases and J shed 5 bases, with 17 bases lying between them. Germline CDR1 SNHLY, CDR2 FYNNEI. The CDR3 is 14 amino acids. CDR3 sequence (DNA): TGTGCCAGCAATTTAGGGGCAGGGCTAACTGAAGCTTTCTTT. Translation gives CASNLGAGLTEAFF.

J is TRBJ2-3 and V is TRBV13, with D possibly matching TRBD1 (6 bases). Germline V gives CDR1 PRHDT, CDR2 FYEKMQ (reference sequence). Trimming removed 5 bases at V and 4 bases at J, with 13 bases between. The CDR3 is made up of 14 amino acids. The chain's CDR3 is CASSPAGGADTQYF. The DNA for the CDR3 is TGTGCCAGCAGCCCCGCTGGGGGCGCAGATACGCAGTATTTT.

The rearrangement links TRBV10-3 to TRBJ2-7, with D uncertain. Germline V gene sequence: CDR1 ENHRY, CDR2 SYGVKD. The ends were cut back, 6 bases at V and 4 bases at J, with 13 bases in the middle. The CDR3 totals 13 residues. In DNA, the CDR3 is TGTGCCATCAGCCACGAAGACAATTACGAGCAGTACTTC. This translates into CAISHEDNYEQYF.

This chain joins TRBV29-1 and TRBJ1-3; D might be TRBD1 (5 bases). Trimming cost V 5 bases and J 2 bases, with 31 bases left between them. The CDR3 is made up of 20 amino acids. Looked up from germline, CDR1 is SQVTM and CDR2 is ANQGSEA. For the CDR3, the DNA is TGCAGCGTTATCCCAGCTGGGAGGCAGGGAAAGCCGAAAGCTGGAAACACCATATATTTT. Amino acids: CSVIPAGRQGKPKAGNTIYF.

A single count supports this clone. CDR3 residues: CASSQGISNQPQHF. CDR3 in DNA: TGTGCCAGCAGTCAGGGGATTAGCAATCAGCCCCAGCATTTT. The chain links TRBV6-5 to TRBJ1-5; perhaps TRBD1 as D (6 bases). V was clipped by 5 bases and J by 0 bases, with 8 bases between them. The CDR3 extends over 14 amino acids. CDR1 is MNHEY, CDR2 SVGAGI, per germline.

This clone was seen once. The CDR3 DNA reads TGTGCCAGCAGTGAAGCGCTTAACAGGGACGGGGAGCTGTTTTTT. This encodes CASSEALNRDGELFF. The chain employs TRBV2 and TRBJ2-2, with D maybe TRBD1 (6 bases). Trimming shortened V by 0 bases and J by 7 bases, and 12 bases separated the two germline ends. The CDR3 is 15 amino acids. The V gene's germline CDR1 is SNHLY and CDR2 FYNNEI. The whole variable domain, filled in from reference TRBV2 and TRBJ2-2, reads EPEVTQTPSHQVTQMGQEVILRCVPISNHLYFYWYRQILGQKVEFLVSFYNNEISEKSEIFDDQFSVERPDGSNFTLKIRSTKLEDSAMYFCASSEALNRDGELFFGEGSRLTVL.

The V and J genes are TRBV5-4 and TRBJ2-7, with D unclear. Germline CDR1 reads SGHNT; CDR2 reads YYREEE (reference sequence). Trimming took off 1 base at V and 6 bases at J, with 8 bases between the two ends. This CDR3 is built from 12 residues. CDR3 in DNA: TGTGCCAGCAGCTTGTATCGCGGCGAGCAGTACGTC. Its protein is CASSLYRGEQYV.

V gene TRBV27 combines with J gene TRBJ1-2, with D possibly matching TRBD1 (5 bases). Germline CDR1 and CDR2: MNHEY and SMNVEV (reference sequence). The CDR3 is 15 residues long. V lost 2 bases, J lost 7 bases, and 17 bases lay in between. This CDR3 is CASSLEGRGWGGYTF. The CDR3 DNA reads TGTGCCAGCAGTTTAGAAGGGCGGGGCTGGGGTGGCTACACCTTC.

This clone was observed once. The chain joins TRBV6-7 to TRBJ1-2, with D possibly TRBD1 on 6 matching bases. TRBV6-7 is flagged as an ORF with uncertain function. This CDR3 is 16 amino acids long. V shed 6 bases and J shed 7 bases, with 24 bases lying between them. The CDR3: CASSHTRHPGECGYTF. In DNA form, the CDR3 reads TGTGCCAGCAGCCATACTCGACATCCAGGGGAATGTGGCTACACCTTC.

The chain combines TRBV5-1 with TRBJ1-1; 7 nucleotides agree with TRBD1. Looked up from germline, CDR1 is SGHRS and CDR2 is YFSETQ. The CDR3 totals 14 residues. V lost 4 bases and J lost 4; bases outside the gene matches: 7. The CDR3, as DNA: TGCGCCAGCAGCCCACAGGGGAAGGGCACTGAAGCTTTCTTT. Residues: CASSPQGKGTEAFF.

The V and J genes are TRBV6-6 and TRBJ2-5; D call uncertain. With 4 bases removed from V and 5 bases from J, the gap between germline ends came to 11 bases. Germline V gene lookup returns CDR1 MNHNY and CDR2 SVGAGI (reference sequence). There are 13 residues in the CDR3. The CDR3: CASSSSNEETQYF. Written as DNA, the CDR3 is TGTGCCAGCAGTTCTTCAAACGAGGAGACCCAGTACTTC.

The J gene is TRBJ1-4, the V gene TRBV6-5; the match to TRBD1 covers 8 bases. The CDR3 is 15 residues long. V lost 6 bases to trimming and J lost 7 bases; unmatched junction nucleotides: 10. Germline assignment: CDR1 MNHEY and CDR2 SVGAGI. The CDR3 coding sequence is TGTGCCAGCAGCCAGGACAGGGCTAGGGGTGAAAAACTGTTTTTT. Protein: CASSQDRARGEKLFF.

This chain uses TRBV19 with TRBJ1-4; 7 nucleotides match TRBD1. Germline loops: CDR1 LNHDA, CDR2 SQIVND (reference sequence). J gave up 6 bases and V 4 bases, and 5 bases lay outside the gene matches. CDR3 length: 14 residues. The CDR3 protein is CASSKSDRDEKLFF. CDR3 coding DNA: TGTGCCAGTAGTAAATCCGACAGGGATGAAAAACTGTTTTTT. Variable domain in full (rest from reference TRBV19 and TRBJ1-4): DGGITQSPKYLFRKEGQNVTLSCEQNLNHDAMYWYRQDPGQGLRLIYYSQIVNDFQKGDIAEGYSVSREKKESFPLTVTSAQKNPTAFYLCASSKSDRDEKLFFGSGTQLSVL.

The rearrangement joins TRBV2 to TRBJ1-2; a possible D gene is TRBD1 (6 bases). Between the trimmed V and J ends, which lost 2 bases and 4 bases, there was a span of 11 bases. This CDR3 has 14 amino acids. Germline CDR1 is SNHLY and CDR2 is FYNNEI. The CDR3: CASSEYLDSYGYTF. The CDR3 nucleotides are TGTGCCAGCAGTGAATATTTGGACAGCTATGGCTACACCTTC.

The rearrangement links TRBV21-1 to TRBJ2-6; the D segment call TRBD1 is taken from the table without a DNA check. TRBV21-1 constitutes a pseudogene. The CDR3 extends over 21 amino acids. This CDR3 reads CASSKCLELTGGDSGANVLTF. The CDR3 DNA sequence: TGTGCCAGCAGCAAATGCCTTGAATTAACAGGGGGCGACTCTGGGGCCAACGTCCTGACTTTC.